The 13 T cell receptor beta chains given below trace back to one sample, sequenced in a study of blood T cell repertoires in COVID-19. Libraries were prepared by immunoSEQ multiplex PCR; TCRdb keeps only in-frame clonotypes and omits some of them. The sample consists of under 200,000 clones, about four fifths of them appearing once. Sequencing input: peripheral blood. These receptors were taken from a woman older than 75 with acute or convalescent COVID-19.

The rearrangement links TRBV19 to TRBJ2-7; TRBD2 matches at 8 bases. The germline CDR1 and CDR2 sequences are LNHDA and SQIVND (reference sequence). This CDR3 comprises 16 residues. V lost 0 bases and J lost 2; bases outside the gene matches: 6. The CDR3 bases are TGTGCCAGTAGTATAGACGGCGGGGGGATACCCTACGAGCAGTACTTC. Encoded protein: CASSIDGGGIPYEQYF.

The chain uses TRBV7-3 and TRBJ1-1, with 7 bases aligning to TRBD1. The germline V gene has CDR1 SGHTA and CDR2 FQGTGA. V lost 5 bases, J lost 8 bases, and 8 bases stayed unmatched. The CDR3 length is 13 residues. CDR3 protein: CASSPSGTEEAFF. In DNA, the CDR3 is TGTGCCAGCAGCCCATCCGGGACAGAAGAAGCTTTCTTT. Supplemented by reference TRBV7-3 and TRBJ1-1, the full variable domain reads GAGVSQTPSNKVTEKGKYVELRCDPISGHTALYWYRQSLGQGPEFLIYFQGTGAADDSGLPNDRFFAVRPEGSVSTLKIQRTERGDSAVYLCASSPSGTEEAFFGQGTRLTVV.

V gene TRBV7-8 combines with J gene TRBJ1-1, with 9 positions matching TRBD1. J lost 4 bases, V lost 5 bases, and 11 bases had no gene match. Germline CDR1 is SGHVS and CDR2 is FQNEAQ. The CDR3 totals 16 residues. CDR3 DNA: TGTGCCAGCAGCCGCGGGACAGGGATTAGAGGCACTGAAGCTTTCTTT. Protein product: CASSRGTGIRGTEAFF. Using reference TRBV7-8 and TRBJ1-1 for the parts outside the CDR3, the full variable domain is GAGVSQSPRYKVAKRGQDVALRCDPISGHVSLFWYQQALGQGPEFLTYFQNEAQLDKSGLPSDRFFAERPEGSVSTLKIQRTQQEDSAVYLCASSRGTGIRGTEAFFGQGTRLTVV.

The V gene is TRBV20-1, the J gene TRBJ2-3; 9 nucleotides agree with TRBD2. The germline gives CDR1 DFQATT, CDR2 SNEGSKA (reference sequence). V shed 3 bases and J 6 bases; nucleotides not matched to a gene: 10. CDR3 length equals 15 residues. DNA for the CDR3: TGCAGTGCTAGTATTCGTGCGGGGGGGCGGGATACGCAGTATTTT. Protein: CSASIRAGGRDTQYF.

The chain couples TRBV30 to TRBJ2-4, with D perhaps TRBD1 (6 bases). This CDR3 is 16 amino acids long. Looked up from germline, CDR1 is GTSNPN and CDR2 is SVGIG (reference sequence). Trimming removed 3 bases from V and 0 bases from J, with 15 bases in between. CDR3 sequence: CAWSKLTGLAKNIQYF. DNA for the CDR3: TGTGCCTGGAGCAAGCTAACAGGGCTAGCCAAAAACATTCAGTACTTC.

This CDR3 is CASSPYTSGRNTGELFF. The CDR3 nucleotides read TGCGCCAGCAGCCCCTATACTAGCGGGAGGAACACCGGGGAGCTGTTTTTT. The V call is TRBV4-1, the J call TRBJ2-2; 11 bases are a match to TRBD2. The ends lost 4 bases at V and 1 base at J; junction bases unmatched: 5. Germline CDR1 MGHRA, CDR2 YSYEKL. The CDR3 totals 17 residues.

CDR3 sequence: CAWSVGGAYEQYF. The CDR3 nucleotides read TGTGCCTGGAGTGTAGGGGGAGCCTACGAGCAGTACTTC. The rearrangement links TRBV30 to TRBJ2-7; TRBD1 is a possible D gene (6 bases). The CDR3 consists of 13 residues. CDR1 is GTSNPN, CDR2 SVGIG, per germline (reference sequence). V lost 0 bases to trimming and J lost 2 bases, with 8 bases between them.

The rearrangement uses TRBV4-1 and TRBJ1-1; maybe TRBD1 (5 bases). The V end was cut by 4 bases, the J end by 1 base, with 16 bases between. The CDR3 runs to 16 residues. The germline gives CDR1 MGHRA, CDR2 YSYEKL. The CDR3 nucleotides read TGCGCCAGCAGCCCAGGCGGCGGGGGAGGGAACACTGAAGCTTTCTTT. The encoded protein is CASSPGGGGGNTEAFF.

The rearrangement uses TRBV6-5 and TRBJ1-6, with TRBD1 as a possible D gene (6 bases). Looked up from germline, CDR1 is MNHEY and CDR2 is SVGAGI. The CDR3 loop spans 13 amino acids. V lost 6 bases and J lost 7, with 10 bases in between. The chain's CDR3 is CASSRTVNSPLHF. CDR3 bases: TGTGCCAGCAGCCGGACAGTAAATTCACCCCTCCACTTT.

The chain is built from TRBV5-8 and TRBJ2-7, with 7 bases that match TRBD1. CDR1 and CDR2 (germline): SGHTS, YDEGEE. The V segment lost 2 bases and the J segment 1 base; nucleotides outside the gene matches: 15. The CDR3 length is 18 residues. CDR3 sequence (DNA): TGTGCCAGCAGCTTAAACAGGGGACGGGGCGGGCCATCCTACGAGCAGTACTTC. It codes for CASSLNRGRGGPSYEQYF.

The sample holds a few counts of this clone. This chain uses TRBV5-6 with TRBJ1-6, with 9 nucleotides matching TRBD1. The CDR3 contains 15 residues. Germline CDR1 is SGHDT and CDR2 is YYEEEE. J gave up 8 bases and V 0 bases, and 3 bases lay outside the gene matches. The DNA for the CDR3 is TGTGCCAGCAGCTTGGAACAGGGGGCGGATTCACCCCTCCACTTT. Amino acid sequence: CASSLEQGADSPLHF.

This rearrangement joins TRBV10-3 to TRBJ2-7; 15 nucleotides align to TRBD2. Germline-derived CDR1 and CDR2 are ENHRY and SYGVKD. With 6 bases clipped from V and 1 base from J, the junction kept 4 bases outside the gene matches. The CDR3 extends over 16 amino acids. CDR3 coding DNA: TGTGCCATCAGCCCAGGACTAGCGGGGGGGTCCTACGAGCAGTACTTC. Amino acid sequence: CAISPGLAGGSYEQYF.

The J gene is TRBJ2-5, the V gene TRBV2, with 7 bases identical to TRBD2. Germline CDR1 reads SNHLY; CDR2 reads FYNNEI. This CDR3 is built from 14 residues. V was clipped by 7 bases and J by 4 bases; unmatched bases: 9. CDR3 DNA sequence: TGTGCCAGCACCAGTACCCCGGGAGGAGAGACCCAGTACTTC. Protein: CASTSTPGGETQYF.